The 18 T cell receptor beta chains below all came from one sample that was sequenced in a study of technical replicates of blood from a few donors. Profiled with immunoSEQ multiplex PCR; TCRdb holds only in-frame clones, not every one. The table lists around 80,000 clones, roughly 96% of them singletons. Sequencing was done on a sample of T cells isolated from PBMCs. Receptors were obtained from a human donor in good health.

This rearrangement joins TRBV28 to TRBJ2-7; D not certain. Germline V CDR1 and CDR2: MDHEN, SYDVKM. V was clipped by 2 bases and J by 7 bases, with 15 bases between them. This CDR3 contains 14 residues. This CDR3 is CASSLRRHHGEQYF. In DNA, the CDR3 is TGTGCCAGCAGTTTACGCAGGCACCATGGAGAGCAGTACTTC. Full variable domain (outside the CDR3, taken from reference TRBV28 and TRBJ2-7): DVKVTQSSRYLVKRTGEKVFLECVQDMDHENMFWYRQDPGLGLRLIYFSYDVKMKEKGDIPEGYSVSREKKERFSLILESASTNQTSMYLCASSLRRHHGEQYFGPGTRLTVT.

This clone was detected only once. The chain joins TRBV2 to TRBJ2-7, with 9 nucleotides matching TRBD2. Germline CDR1 is SNHLY and CDR2 is FYNNEI. With 7 bases clipped from V and 4 bases from J, the junction kept 14 bases outside the gene matches. The CDR3 runs 16 residues. CDR3 in amino acids: CASIPIAGEGIYEQYF. The CDR3 DNA follows: TGTGCCAGCATTCCAATAGCGGGGGAGGGAATATACGAGCAGTACTTC.

CDR3 sequence: CASSLGTGSSTDTQYF. The CDR3 DNA is TGTGCCAGCAGCTTAGGGACAGGGTCTAGCACAGATACGCAGTATTTT. The rearrangement uses TRBV11-2 and TRBJ2-3; 8 bases align to TRBD1. The V and J ends lost 1 base and 0 bases, in that order; junction bases with no gene match: 3. The V gene's germline CDR1 is SGHAT and CDR2 FQNNGV. The CDR3 contains 16 residues. The whole variable domain, remainder taken from reference TRBV11-2 and TRBJ2-3, is EAGVAQSPRYKIIEKRQSVAFWCNPISGHATLYWYQQILGQGPKLLIQFQNNGVVDDSQLPKDRFSAERLKGVDSTLKIQPAKLEDSAVYLCASSLGTGSSTDTQYFGPGTRLTVL.

The V gene is TRBV9, the J gene TRBJ2-1, with D perhaps matching TRBD2 (5 bases). V dropped 0 bases and J dropped 0 bases, with 10 bases sitting between them. The CDR3 extends over 16 amino acids. Germline CDR1 SGDLS, CDR2 YYNGEE. The chain's CDR3 is CASSVDGSYSYNEQFF. The CDR3 coding sequence is TGTGCCAGCAGCGTAGATGGGAGTTACTCCTACAATGAGCAGTTCTTC.

V is TRBV5-4 and J is TRBJ2-7; D unresolved. The V gene lost 5 bases and the J gene lost 5 bases, with 11 bases spanning the gap. Germline lookup yields CDR1 SGHNT and CDR2 YYREEE (reference sequence). The CDR3 covers 12 residues. CDR3: CASRGEADEQYF. The CDR3, as DNA: TGTGCCAGCAGGGGTGAGGCTGACGAGCAGTACTTC.

V and J are TRBV10-3 and TRBJ2-7, with a weak D call TRBD2 (5 bases). The CDR3 is made up of 11 amino acids. Germline V gene data show CDR1 as ENHRY and CDR2 as SYGVKD. V was shortened by 9 bases and J by 4 bases, with 10 bases between the two germline ends. The CDR3 DNA follows: TGTGCCATTTGGACGGGGTACGAGCAGTACTTC. Its translation: CAIWTGYEQYF.

The chain couples TRBV4-2 to TRBJ2-7; D unresolved. V lost 1 base, J lost 1 base, and 8 bases lay in between. In germline, CDR1 is LGHNA, CDR2 YNFKEQ. CDR3 length: 14 amino acids. CDR3 DNA: TGTGCCAGCAGCCAAGTGGGCCTATCCTACGAGCAGTACTTC. It is translated as CASSQVGLSYEQYF.

This chain links TRBV5-1 with TRBJ2-3; 10 nucleotides align to TRBD2. Germline CDR1 and CDR2: SGHRS and YFSETQ. This CDR3 has 15 amino acids. The V segment lost 5 bases and the J segment 3 bases; nucleotides outside the gene matches: 6. DNA of the CDR3: TGCGCCAGCAGAGCGGGGGGGCAGAGGACAGATACGCAGTATTTT. Amino acids: CASRAGGQRTDTQYF.

The chain is built from TRBV6-5 and TRBJ2-7; 10 bases line up with TRBD1. The germline CDR1 and CDR2 sequences are MNHEY and SVGAGI. J was trimmed by 5 bases and V by 2 bases; bases with no gene match: 6. The length of the CDR3 is 15 residues. In DNA form, the CDR3 reads TGTGCCAGCAGTTACGGGGACAGGGGAGTCCACGAGCAGTACTTC. Its translation is CASSYGDRGVHEQYF.

The J gene is TRBJ1-5, the V gene TRBV2; no definite D call. Germline-derived CDR1 and CDR2 are SNHLY and FYNNEI. The CDR3 consists of 12 residues. Between the trimmed V and J ends, which lost 6 bases and 3 bases, there was a span of 6 bases. CDR3 sequence reads: CASSLDNQPQHF. For the CDR3, the DNA is TGTGCCAGCAGCCTAGACAATCAGCCCCAGCATTTT.

The chain combines TRBV11-2 with TRBJ1-4, with D tentatively TRBD1 (6 bases). The CDR3 covers 14 residues. Germline CDR1 SGHAT, CDR2 FQNNGV. V was shortened by 1 base and J by 3 bases, with 6 bases between the two germline ends. The CDR3 protein is CASSLGQANEKLFF. DNA for the CDR3: TGTGCCAGCAGCTTAGGACAGGCTAATGAAAAACTGTTTTTT.

V usage is TRBV6-5 and J usage is TRBJ1-2; D remains ambiguous. The germline V gene has CDR1 MNHEY and CDR2 SVGAGI. The ends were cut back, 2 bases at V and 4 bases at J, with 8 bases in the middle. This CDR3 spans 13 amino acids. The CDR3 is CASSYPRAYGYTF. CDR3 sequence (DNA): TGTGCCAGCAGTTACCCGAGGGCCTATGGCTACACCTTC.

The chain is built from TRBV5-6 and TRBJ1-3; D remains ambiguous. The ends were cut back, 2 bases at V and 6 bases at J, with 6 bases in the middle. CDR3 length: 12 amino acids. Germline assignment: CDR1 SGHDT and CDR2 YYEEEE. The CDR3, as DNA: TGTGCCAGCAGCTTTGGGCCAAACACCATATATTTT. Translating gives CASSFGPNTIYF.

The J gene is TRBJ2-1, the V gene TRBV25-1, with 14 nucleotides matching TRBD2. The CDR3 is made up of 18 amino acids. The junction had 12 bases not matched to a gene; V was cut back by 4 bases and J by 7 bases. Germline CDR1 and CDR2: MGHDK and SYGVNS. CDR3 region: CASSGTSGRRGRWNEQFF. In DNA form, the CDR3 reads TGTGCCAGCAGTGGGACTAGCGGGAGGAGGGGTCGGTGGAATGAGCAGTTCTTC.

This chain connects TRBV7-9 to TRBJ1-1; D remains unclear. The CDR3 length is 14 residues. The V and J ends lost 1 base and 3 bases respectively, with 9 bases between them. Germline assignment: CDR1 SEHNR and CDR2 FQNEAQ (reference sequence). The CDR3 region has the DNA TGTGCCAGCAGCTTAGAGGGAGGGTACACTGAAGCTTTCTTT. This codes for CASSLEGGYTEAFF.

This chain connects TRBV5-4 to TRBJ2-3; 8 bases match TRBD1. Germline V gives CDR1 SGHNT, CDR2 YYREEE (reference sequence). The CDR3 runs 14 residues. The V segment lost 5 bases and the J segment 2 bases; nucleotides outside the gene matches: 4. CDR3 in amino acids: CASSPDRATDTQYF. The CDR3 DNA reads TGTGCCAGCAGTCCGGACAGGGCCACAGATACGCAGTATTTT.

In DNA form, the CDR3 reads TGTGCCAGCAGTTTATCCGGGGGAACAGATACGCAGTATTTT. Translation gives CASSLSGGTDTQYF. The chain combines TRBV28 with TRBJ2-3, with TRBD2 as a possible D gene (6 bases). CDR1 is MDHEN, CDR2 SYDVKM, per germline. Trimming left V 1 base short and J 3 bases short, with 8 bases between. The CDR3 has 14 amino acids.

V usage is TRBV4-1 and J usage is TRBJ2-7, with a weak D call TRBD2 (6 bases). CDR3 length equals 14 residues. Germline loops: CDR1 MGHRA, CDR2 YSYEKL. V gave up 1 base and J gave up 4 bases, with 11 bases separating them. Here the CDR3 DNA reads TGCGCCAGCAGCCAAGCGGGAGAGGGGTACGAGCAGTACTTC. It codes for CASSQAGEGYEQYF.